Following are 31 T cell receptor beta chains from one sample sequenced in a study of cytomegalovirus exposure and HLA in healthy donors. PCR employed 60 Vbeta and 13 Jbeta primers. Measured with immunoSEQ multiplex PCR; TCRdb has only the in-frame clones, and not every one. The sample lists around 170,000 clones; around 84% were seen once. The specimen sequenced was PBMCs. The receptors come from a woman aged 45-60 years in good health and CMV-seropositive.

The chain recombines TRBV29-1 with TRBJ1-1, with 8 bases identical to TRBD1. The CDR3 loop spans 13 amino acids. Germline V gene sequence: CDR1 SQVTM, CDR2 ANQGSEA. Germline trimming cut 6 bases from V and 0 bases from J; bases unmatched to any gene: 3. DNA of the CDR3: TGCAGCGTAAGACAGGGGTTGAACACTGAAGCTTTCTTT. It encodes CSVRQGLNTEAFF.

The rearrangement uses TRBV7-3 and TRBJ2-1; the D gene is possibly TRBD2 (5 bases). Trimming shortened V by 2 bases and J by 9 bases, and 8 bases separated the two germline ends. The CDR3 extends over 12 amino acids. The germline CDR1 and CDR2 sequences are SGHTA and FQGTGA. CDR3 bases: TGTGCCAGCAGCTTAGGAGGCGGTGAGCAGTTCTTC. Amino acid sequence: CASSLGGGEQFF.

A few counts support this clone. The chain uses TRBV6-5 and TRBJ1-1, with D hard to call. Germline CDR1 and CDR2: MNHEY and SVGAGI. CDR3 length: 13 residues. V was clipped by 5 bases and J by 1 base, with 8 bases between them. CDR3 coding DNA: TGTGCCAGCAGTGGAGGTCGGAACACTGAAGCTTTCTTT. Protein sequence: CASSGGRNTEAFF.

Here the CDR3 DNA reads TGTGCCAGCAGCTTAGGCGGGACAGTGTCCTACAATGAGCAGTTCTTC. It codes for CASSLGGTVSYNEQFF. This chain uses TRBV7-3 with TRBJ2-1, with D possibly being TRBD1 (7 bases). CDR1 is SGHTA, CDR2 FQGTGA, per germline. V dropped 2 bases and J dropped 1 base, with 12 bases sitting between them. The CDR3 sequence is 16 residues long. Using reference TRBV7-3 and TRBJ2-1 for the parts outside the CDR3, the full variable domain is GAGVSQTPSNKVTEKGKYVELRCDPISGHTALYWYRQSLGQGPEFLIYFQGTGAADDSGLPNDRFFAVRPEGSVSTLKIQRTERGDSAVYLCASSLGGTVSYNEQFFGPGTRLTVL.

This clone was detected a few times. The chain joins TRBV5-1 to TRBJ2-1; 11 bases line up with TRBD1. Looked up from germline, CDR1 is SGHRS and CDR2 is YFSETQ. Losses at the gene ends were 5 bases for V and 1 base for J; bases not matched to a gene: 2. The CDR3 has 15 residues. The DNA for the CDR3 is TGCGCCAGCAGTCGGGACAGGGGGTCCTACAATGAGCAGTTCTTC. Encoded protein: CASSRDRGSYNEQFF.

The chain employs TRBV19 and TRBJ2-7; TRBD2 matches at 13 bases. V dropped 1 base and J dropped 2; count of bases not matched to a gene: 2. CDR1 and CDR2 from the germline V gene are LNHDA and SQIVND (reference sequence). This CDR3 region has 16 residues. DNA of the CDR3: TGTGCCAGTAGTATAGCAACTAGCGGGGGGGCCTACGAGCAGTACTTC. Translation: CASSIATSGGAYEQYF. The variable domain in full, with the rest retrieved from reference TRBV19 and TRBJ2-7, is DGGITQSPKYLFRKEGQNVTLSCEQNLNHDAMYWYRQDPGQGLRLIYYSQIVNDFQKGDIAEGYSVSREKKESFPLTVTSAQKNPTAFYLCASSIATSGGAYEQYFGPGTRLTVT.

This rearrangement joins TRBV4-3 to TRBJ2-3; D might be TRBD2 (6 bases). Germline assignment: CDR1 LGHNA and CDR2 YSLEER. The CDR3 has 14 amino acids. V was trimmed by 1 base and J by 1 base, leaving 6 bases between them. DNA for the CDR3: TGCGCCAGCAGCCAAGGCGGGGGCACAGATACGCAGTATTTT. Translation gives CASSQGGGTDTQYF.

This clone has a single count. The chain has TRBV5-1 and TRBJ2-2, with 7 bases identical to TRBD1. CDR1 is SGHRS, CDR2 YFSETQ, per germline. CDR3 size: 15 residues. V lost 2 bases and J lost 1; bases outside the gene matches: 2. CDR3: CASSFRQGNTGELFF. CDR3 sequence (DNA): TGCGCCAGCAGCTTTCGACAGGGGAACACCGGGGAGCTGTTTTTT.

The CDR3 nucleotides are TGCGCCAGCAGCTTGGACGGGGGGACAACCAATGAGCAGTTCTTC. Amino acids: CASSLDGGTTNEQFF. The chain carries TRBV5-1 and TRBJ2-1; TRBD2 is a possible D gene (7 bases). The germline CDR1 and CDR2 sequences are SGHRS and YFSETQ. Trimming removed 0 bases from V and 6 bases from J, with 13 bases in between. There are 15 residues in the CDR3. Combining the CDR3 with reference TRBV5-1 and TRBJ2-1 gives the whole variable domain KAGVTQTPRYLIKTRGQQVTLSCSPISGHRSVSWYQQTPGQGLQFLFEYFSETQRNKGNFPGRFSGRQFSNSRSEMNVSTLELGDSALYLCASSLDGGTTNEQFFGPGTRLTVL.

The J gene is TRBJ2-3, the V gene TRBV30; tentatively, D is TRBD1 (6 bases). The ends were cut back, 8 bases at V and 1 base at J, with 22 bases in the middle. The CDR3 covers 16 residues. CDR1 and CDR2 (germline): GTSNPN, SVGIG (reference sequence). The CDR3 is CARTPGAGDRTDTQYF. The CDR3 DNA reads as TGTGCCCGGACTCCCGGGGCAGGGGACCGCACAGATACGCAGTATTTT.

This clone was seen more than once but under ten times. This chain links TRBV6-1 with TRBJ2-1; D remains ambiguous. CDR1 and CDR2 (germline): MNHNS, SASEGT. The V end lost 5 bases, the J end lost 5 bases, and 7 bases lay between the germline ends. This CDR3 has 12 residues. The CDR3 region has the DNA TGTGCCAGCAGTTTGTTAAACAATGAGCAGTTCTTC. Translated: CASSLLNNEQFF.

The V and J genes are TRBV9 and TRBJ1-1, with TRBD1 matching over 7 bases. CDR3 length: 14 amino acids. Germline V gives CDR1 SGDLS, CDR2 YYNGEE. Trimming cost V 6 bases and J 2 bases; bases outside gene matches: 7. Here the CDR3 reads CASNPTGSNTEAFF. The CDR3, as DNA: TGTGCCAGCAACCCGACAGGGTCCAACACTGAAGCTTTCTTT.

The chain employs TRBV5-1 and TRBJ2-7; 7 bases match TRBD1. Germline lookup yields CDR1 SGHRS and CDR2 YFSETQ. Trimming removed 3 bases from V and 2 bases from J; junction bases left unmatched: 8. The CDR3 has 15 amino acids. The CDR3 protein is CASSSGETGPYEQYF. CDR3 bases: TGCGCCAGCAGCTCCGGGGAGACAGGGCCCTACGAGCAGTACTTC.

This clone has more than one count but fewer than ten. The genes are TRBV4-3 and TRBJ2-7; TRBD2 aligns across 13 bases. The trim removed 4 bases at V and 1 base at J, leaving 4 bases unmatched. Germline V gene data show CDR1 as LGHNA and CDR2 as YSLEER. The CDR3 is 16 amino acids. The CDR3 reads CASSPRTSGGSYEQYF. CDR3 sequence (DNA): TGCGCCAGCAGCCCACGGACTAGCGGGGGTTCCTACGAGCAGTACTTC.

The chain is built from TRBV6-6 and TRBJ2-5; D not certain. The closer fit of TRBJ2-7 to the DNA end suggests the J call may be wrong. The germline V gene encodes CDR1 MNHNY and CDR2 SVGAGI (reference sequence). The CDR3 runs to 14 residues. This CDR3 reads CASVLTDKSYEQYF. CDR3 coding DNA: TGTGCCAGCGTTTTGACCGACAAGTCCTACGAGCAGTACTTC.

Here the CDR3 DNA reads TGTGCCAGCAGTTCCGAACAGCATCGAAATAACTATGGCTACACCTTC. Protein sequence: CASSSEQHRNNYGYTF. This chain uses TRBV28 with TRBJ1-2, with no clear D. The CDR3 totals 16 residues. The V and J ends lost 4 bases and 1 base respectively, with 16 bases between them. Germline values: CDR1 MDHEN, CDR2 SYDVKM.

The chain employs TRBV9 and TRBJ2-5; the match to TRBD2 covers 10 bases. The CDR3 has 16 amino acids. The J segment lost 5 bases and the V segment lost 3 bases, leaving 10 bases of the junction unmatched. CDR1 and CDR2 (germline): SGDLS, YYNGEE. The CDR3 protein is CASSAHSGGARETQYF. The CDR3, as DNA: TGTGCCAGCAGCGCCCACAGCGGGGGGGCTCGGGAGACCCAGTACTTC. The complete variable domain, with remaining parts taken from reference TRBV9 and TRBJ2-5, reads DSGVTQTPKHLITATGQRVTLRCSPRSGDLSVYWYQQSLDQGLQFLIQYYNGEERAKGNILERFSAQQFPDLHSELNLSSLELGDSALYFCASSAHSGGARETQYFGPGTRLLVL.

The chain uses TRBV4-1 and TRBJ2-1, with D unresolved. Per germline, CDR1 MGHRA and CDR2 YSYEKL. The CDR3 extends over 14 amino acids. The V and J ends lost 4 bases and 0 bases respectively, with 7 bases between them. The CDR3 loop reads CASSRAGSYNEQFF. In DNA form, the CDR3 reads TGCGCCAGCAGCCGGGCAGGCTCCTACAATGAGCAGTTCTTC.

The chain combines TRBV5-1 with TRBJ1-1; D might be TRBD1 (5 bases). Trimming shortened V by 7 bases and J by 5 bases, and 15 bases separated the two germline ends. Germline values: CDR1 SGHRS, CDR2 YFSETQ. The CDR3 covers 13 residues. CDR3 sequence reads: CASAGTLQTEAFF. In nucleotides, the CDR3 is TGCGCCAGCGCGGGGACCCTGCAGACTGAAGCTTTCTTT.

J is TRBJ2-5 and V is TRBV6-5, with D maybe TRBD1 (6 bases). CDR3 size: 13 residues. Germline CDR1 is MNHEY and CDR2 is SVGAGI. V was clipped by 6 bases and J by 4 bases, with 12 bases between them. In nucleotides, the CDR3 is TGTGCCAGCAGAATCGGGACAACAGAGACCCAGTACTTC. It yields the protein CASRIGTTETQYF.

This chain uses TRBV29-1 with TRBJ2-7; 8 nucleotides agree with TRBD1. The trim removed 8 bases at V and 2 bases at J, leaving 11 bases unmatched. The germline CDR1 and CDR2 sequences are SQVTM and ANQGSEA. The CDR3 contains 14 residues. DNA for the CDR3: TGCAGCATATCCGGGACAGGCCTAACCTACGAGCAGTACTTC. It is translated as CSISGTGLTYEQYF.

The chain employs TRBV5-1 and TRBJ2-1, with 8 nucleotides matching TRBD1. CDR1 and CDR2 (germline): SGHRS, YFSETQ. V lost 6 bases to trimming and J lost 7 bases; unmatched junction nucleotides: 9. This CDR3 spans 14 amino acids. The CDR3 region is CASTDRELSNEQFF. CDR3 nucleotide sequence: TGCGCCAGCACGGACAGGGAACTCAGTAATGAGCAGTTCTTC.

This chain links TRBV5-1 with TRBJ1-1; D is undetermined. The CDR3 extends over 14 amino acids. The germline V gene has CDR1 SGHRS and CDR2 YFSETQ. V was trimmed by 0 bases and J by 0 bases, leaving 6 bases between them. This CDR3 is CASSLDAVNTEAFF. As DNA, the CDR3 is TGCGCCAGCAGCTTGGATGCGGTGAACACTGAAGCTTTCTTT. Variable domain in full (rest from reference TRBV5-1 and TRBJ1-1): KAGVTQTPRYLIKTRGQQVTLSCSPISGHRSVSWYQQTPGQGLQFLFEYFSETQRNKGNFPGRFSGRQFSNSRSEMNVSTLELGDSALYLCASSLDAVNTEAFFGQGTRLTVV.

This chain connects TRBV2 to TRBJ2-2; maybe TRBD1 (7 bases). CDR3 length: 14 amino acids. The germline CDR1 and CDR2 sequences are SNHLY and FYNNEI. Trimming pared 5 bases from V and 6 bases from J, leaving 13 bases between. CDR3 coding DNA: TGTGCCAGCAGTCAACAGGGGAGGTCCGGGGAGCTGTTTTTT. Amino acid sequence: CASSQQGRSGELFF.

Turning to this clone: An end of the junction differs from the germline gene, which may be a read error. This rearrangement joins TRBV11-2 to TRBJ2-2; weak D call: TRBD2 (6 bases). CDR3 size: 13 residues. The germline gives CDR1 SGHAT, CDR2 FQNNGV. The CDR3 protein is CASSLDRSGVLFF. The CDR3 nucleotides are TGTGCCAGCAGCTTAGATAGGTCGGGGGTGCTGTTTTTT.

The genes are TRBV28 and TRBJ1-1; D not certain. The CDR3 spans 14 residues. V shed 1 base and J shed 2 bases, with 8 bases lying between them. The germline V gene has CDR1 MDHEN and CDR2 SYDVKM. The CDR3 loop reads CASSLSPGNTEAFF. CDR3 coding DNA: TGTGCCAGCAGTTTATCCCCCGGTAACACTGAAGCTTTCTTT.

The J gene is TRBJ2-5, the V gene TRBV18; D possibly corresponds to TRBD1 (5 bases). Germline V CDR1 and CDR2: KGHSH, LQKENI. CDR3 length: 14 residues. Trimming left V 5 bases short and J 5 bases short, with 15 bases between. CDR3 bases: TGTGCCAGCTCATTTTCCAGGGTCGAGGAGACCCAGTACTTC. Amino acids: CASSFSRVEETQYF.

The V and J genes are TRBV5-6 and TRBJ1-4, with 7 positions matching TRBD1. Germline V gene sequence: CDR1 SGHDT, CDR2 YYEEEE. The CDR3 consists of 15 residues. V was clipped by 2 bases and J by 8 bases; unmatched bases: 9. The CDR3 coding sequence is TGTGCCAGCAGCTTTGGCAGGGGGAAGATGGAAAAACTGTTTTTT. Translating it yields CASSFGRGKMEKLFF.

This chain uses TRBV7-8 with TRBJ1-5, with D perhaps matching TRBD1 (6 bases). Germline CDR1 and CDR2: SGHVS and FQNEAQ. The CDR3 sequence is 13 residues long. Trimming took 3 bases from V and 4 from J, leaving 7 bases between them. CDR3 coding DNA: TGTGCCAGCAGCTTTGGACAGAATCAGCCCCAGCATTTT. Translation: CASSFGQNQPQHF.

This sequence joins TRBV9 and TRBJ1-1; D unresolved. The CDR3 has 14 residues. Germline CDR1 SGDLS, CDR2 YYNGEE. Deletions cut 3 bases from V and 12 bases from J, with 21 bases between. DNA for the CDR3: TGTGCCAGCAGCGCCAGAGCGGATTTGGCAGAGACTTTCTTT. Translation gives CASSARADLAETFF.

The chain recombines TRBV23-1 with TRBJ1-1; D perhaps matches TRBD1 (6 bases). TRBV23-1 is classed as an ORF, of uncertain function. This CDR3 spans 15 amino acids. V was pared by 5 bases and J by 1 base, with 14 bases between. Here the CDR3 DNA reads TGCGCCAGCAGTGCACTCTACAGGGCGAACACTGAAGCTTTCTTT. Its translation: CASSALYRANTEAFF.